This TCR beta chain was identified in a study of T cell clonality in common variable immunodeficiency. Notes on the study in general: What drives increased CVID clonality needs T cell subpopulation sequencing. Reportedly, TCR beta sequences from common variable immunodeficiency showed fewer deletions and N-nucleotide insertions.

The ends were cut back, 4 bases at V and 7 bases at J, with 10 bases in the middle. This CDR3 has 12 residues. Germline CDR1 SEHNR, CDR2 FQNEAQ (reference sequence). At least ten counts were recorded for this clone. As yet, its antigen is unknown. Read sequence stops 3 residues before the CDR3 end, and the germline J gene provides the missing end. The method was immunoSEQ multiplex PCR; TCRdb's version includes in-frame clones alone and lacks a portion of them. Recorded here are about 42,000 clones, none singletons. Sequenced input: peripheral blood mononuclear cells. The genes are TRBV7-9 and TRBJ1-2, with D perhaps TRBD1 (5 bases). The TCR sequence derives from a human donor with common variable immunodeficiency. The CDR3 here is CASSWGGSGYTF. Partial CDR3 DNA: TGTGCCAGCAGCTGGGGGGGGAGTGGC.